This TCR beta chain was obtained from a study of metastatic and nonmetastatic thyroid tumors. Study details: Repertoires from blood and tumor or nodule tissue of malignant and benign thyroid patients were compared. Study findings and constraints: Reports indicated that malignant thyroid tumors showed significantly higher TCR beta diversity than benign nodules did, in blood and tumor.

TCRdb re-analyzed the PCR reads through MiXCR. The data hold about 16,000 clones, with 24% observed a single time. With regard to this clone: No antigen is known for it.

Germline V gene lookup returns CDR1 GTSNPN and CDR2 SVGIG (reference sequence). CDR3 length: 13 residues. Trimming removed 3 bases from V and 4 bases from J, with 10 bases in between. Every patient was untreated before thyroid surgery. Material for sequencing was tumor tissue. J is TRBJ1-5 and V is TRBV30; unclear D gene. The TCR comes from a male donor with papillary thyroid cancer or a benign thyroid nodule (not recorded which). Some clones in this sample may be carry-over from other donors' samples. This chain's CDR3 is CAWSGGQNQPQHF. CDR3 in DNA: TGTGCCTGGAGCGGCGGGCAGAATCAGCCCCAGCATTTT.